Listed below are T cell receptor beta chains from one sample, sequenced in a study of T cells in Graves' hyperthyroidism and ophthalmopathy. TCRdb re-analysed the multiplex PCR reads in MiXCR, keeping a single row per CDR3 protein. The data contain under 350,000 distinct CDR3 sequences, about 13% of them singletons. The sample was blood. The receptors stem from a woman aged 40 to 50 with Graves' hyperthyroidism. CDR3s include the opening cysteine and the closing phenylalanine or tryptophan. Fields, in order: D gene, clone size, J gene, V gene, CDR3 DNA, CDR3 protein. A D gene is named only where the DNA matches it firmly. Where a row states a size, it is once, few, many or the class of an expanded clone; other rows omit it.

TRBD2,many,TRBJ2-1,TRBV2,TGTGCCAGCAGTGAAGTTGGACTAGCGGGAGCTGAGCAGTTCTTC,CASSEVGLAGAEQFF
-,many,TRBJ1-6,TRBV28,TGTGCCAGCATCACCTCGGGGCTACCCCTCCACTTT,CASITSGLPLHF
-,many,TRBJ2-7,TRBV4-1,TGCGCCAGCAGCCGGATAGACATGGGGTTAACCTACGAGCAGTACTTC,CASSRIDMGLTYEQYF
-,-,TRBJ1-6,TRBV7-2,TGTGCCAGCAGCCCACTCTCGGGGCCGCGGGGGTCACCCCTCCACTTT,CASSPLSGPRGSPLHF
TRBD2,few,TRBJ2-5,TRBV12-3/TRBV12-4,TGTGCCAGCAGTTCTAGACTAGCGGGAAAAGAGACCCAGTACTTC,CASSSRLAGKETQYF
-,many,TRBJ1-1,TRBV28,TGTGCCAGCAGTTTATCTTCGGGGGGGCACACTGAAGCTTTCTTT,CASSLSSGGHTEAFF
-,many,TRBJ1-1,TRBV7-9,TGTGCCAGCAGCTTCTCGGGACGCCAGAACACTGAAGCTTTCTTT,CASSFSGRQNTEAFF
-,many,TRBJ2-7,TRBV7-8,TGTGCCAGCAGCTTACGACGGTCCTACGAGCAGTACTTC,CASSLRRSYEQYF
-,many,TRBJ2-3,TRBV7-2,TGTGCCAGCAGCCCCCCCATAGATACGCAGTATTTT,CASSPPIDTQYF
TRBD1,many,TRBJ2-7,TRBV24-1,TGTGCCACCAGTGACATAGGACAGGGGCGGAACGAGCAGTACTTC,CATSDIGQGRNEQYF
-,many,TRBJ2-7,TRBV27,TGTGCCAGCAGTTTTCGCTTCTCCTACGAGCAGTACTTC,CASSFRFSYEQYF
-,many,TRBJ1-4,TRBV20-1,TGCAGTGCTAGTAAAACCGGGACAAAACTGTTTTTT,CSASKTGTKLFF
TRBD1,many,TRBJ2-7,TRBV16,TGTGCCAGCAGCCAATCTGGACTTGGGACAGGGGGCTACGAGCAGTACTTC,CASSQSGLGTGGYEQYF
-,many,TRBJ2-1,TRBV3-1,TGTGCCAGCAGCCAAGGAGGACTTGCCGGATACAATGAGCAGTTCTTC,CASSQGGLAGYNEQFF
TRBD1,many,TRBJ2-3,TRBV12-3/TRBV12-4,TGTGCCAGCGGGTATGGGACAGGGGGCACAGATACGCAGTATTTT,CASGYGTGGTDTQYF
TRBD1,many,TRBJ1-6,TRBV28,TGTGCCAGCAGTTTTTCGGGACAGTTAAATTCACCCCTCCACTTT,CASSFSGQLNSPLHF
-,-,TRBJ1-2,TRBV7-6,TGTGCCAGCAGCTTACTACAGGGACCCTATGGCTACACCTTC,CASSLLQGPYGYTF
-,many,TRBJ2-7,TRBV7-2,TGTGCCAGCAGCGGTGGCCCTGGGAGCGAGCAGTACTTC,CASSGGPGSEQYF
TRBD2,-,TRBJ2-5,TRBV20-1,TGCAGTGCTTCTAGCGGGAGTGTTCGGGAGACCCAGTACTTC,CSASSGSVRETQYF
-,many,TRBJ2-7,TRBV20-1,TGCAGTGCTAGAGAAGAGGGCTACGAGCAGTACTTC,CSAREEGYEQYF
-,few,TRBJ1-2,TRBV2,TGTGCCAGCGTAGGTCCTGGACCGTTTTTTGGCTACACCTTC,CASVGPGPFFGYTF
TRBD2,-,TRBJ2-7,TRBV7-9,TGTGCCAGCAGCTTTCTCGGGGGGAGGGCCCACGAGCAGTACTTC,CASSFLGGRAHEQYF
-,-,TRBJ2-3,TRBV28,TGTGCCAGCAGTTTGGTCTCTTCGGATACGCAGTATTTT,CASSLVSSDTQYF